Given below is one T cell receptor (beta chain) in context. The antigen remains undetermined. The data were obtained in a study of identical twins. Whole-study results and caveats: Within cord blood, abundant beta clonotypes carried fewer insertions, but memory repertoires showed no such trend.

CDR3 length equals 12 residues. Germline V gene sequence: CDR1 ENHRY, CDR2 SYGVKD. Trimming removed 2 bases at V and 5 bases at J, with 6 bases between. Every one of the donors was a healthy Caucasian. TCRdb reprocessed the 5' RACE reads with MiXCR, giving one entry per CDR3 protein. Of about 730,000 distinct CDR3 sequences listed, approximately 22% are singletons. The data also belong to a second study, concerning T cells expressing NK-cell markers.

Material for sequencing was PBMCs. The chain employs TRBV10-3 and TRBJ1-1; D remains unclear. The sequence was obtained from a woman aged 18-29 years in good health. This chain's CDR3 is CAISEPGTEAFF. DNA of the CDR3: TGTGCCATCAGTGAGCCCGGAACTGAAGCTTTCTTT.